This entry concerns a single T cell receptor (beta chain). As yet, its antigen is unknown. At one end the junction does not follow the germline gene, possibly because of a read error. Germline CDR1 is SNHLY and CDR2 is FYNNEI. CDR3 size: 13 residues. This sample was taken from a study of blood T cells in healthy people across ages. Peripheral blood was drawn, 7.5 to 10 milliliters per donor. Using a J-beta primer mix together with a sample-barcoded 5' primer, a second PCR was run for about 6 to 12 cycles. TCRdb reanalysed the 5' RACE reads using MiXCR and keeps one entry per CDR3 protein. The table lists 600,000 or so distinct CDR3 sequences, about 30% of them singletons. Study-wide findings and caveats: Naive and antigen-experienced cells could not be conclusively compared, given unsorted PBMCs.

Sequencing was carried out using blood. V and J are TRBV2 and TRBJ1-5; D is undetermined. The clonotype comes from a woman of 80 years or more in good health. The CDR3 region has the DNA TGTGCCTGCAGTGATGGGCAGAATCAGCCCCAGCATTTT. Translating gives CACSDGQNQPQHF. Based on the CDR3 plus reference TRBV2 and TRBJ1-5, the full variable domain is EPEVTQTPSHQVTQMGQEVILRCVPISNHLYFYWYRQILGQKVEFLVSFYNNEISEKSEIFDDQFSVERPDGSNFTLKIRSTKLEDSAMYFCACSDGQNQPQHFGDGTRLSIL.